The T cell receptor (beta chain) described here comes from a study of blood T cell repertoires in COVID-19. Study at large: Sites in the United States, Italy and Spain provided acute and convalescent COVID-19 samples.

As processed by the authors: Quantification of nucleated cells was approximated via reference gene primer amplification. Libraries were prepared by immunoSEQ multiplex PCR; TCRdb keeps only in-frame clonotypes and omits some of them. That table is the source of V, J and clone size, and D and trimming were worked out from the DNA. The sample includes some 260,000 clones, 79% seen only once; the top ten take about 4%. The length of the CDR3 is 16 residues. Germline CDR1 reads SGDLS; CDR2 reads YYNGEE. The V gene end was trimmed by 2 bases and the J gene end by 4 bases; junction bases not matched to a gene: 1.

Specimen: peripheral blood. V gene TRBV9 combines with J gene TRBJ2-3; 16 nucleotides match TRBD2. The TCR comes from a middle-aged woman with active or convalescent COVID-19. CDR3: CASSVGLAGGPDTQYF. CDR3 sequence (DNA): TGTGCCAGCAGCGTGGGACTAGCGGGGGGGCCAGATACGCAGTATTTT.